Sequencing of this T cell receptor (beta chain) was carried out in a study of OX40 agonist ivuxolimab in advanced cancers. Study background: An agonistic human IgG2 monoclonal antibody against OX40 (CD134) was given.

TCRdb keeps only in-frame clones here, not all; method: immunoSEQ multiplex PCR. The sample has 70,000 to 85,000 clones, under 95% seen once. The sample in question was CD4+ or CD8+ T cells sorted from blood, obtained in a trial of the OX40 agonist ivuxolimab. The clonotype was recovered from an adult with an advanced solid tumor such as melanoma, head and neck, liver or kidney cancer.

In DNA, the CDR3 is TGTGCCAGCAGCCAGGGGTTAGCGACTAGCGGGAGATGGTACGAGCAGTACTTC. This codes for CASSQGLATSGRWYEQYF. The rearrangement joins TRBV4-2 to TRBJ2-7, with 12 bases identical to TRBD2. The CDR3 length is 18 residues. The germline V gene encodes CDR1 LGHNA and CDR2 YNFKEQ. The trim removed 3 bases at V and 4 bases at J, leaving 13 bases unmatched.